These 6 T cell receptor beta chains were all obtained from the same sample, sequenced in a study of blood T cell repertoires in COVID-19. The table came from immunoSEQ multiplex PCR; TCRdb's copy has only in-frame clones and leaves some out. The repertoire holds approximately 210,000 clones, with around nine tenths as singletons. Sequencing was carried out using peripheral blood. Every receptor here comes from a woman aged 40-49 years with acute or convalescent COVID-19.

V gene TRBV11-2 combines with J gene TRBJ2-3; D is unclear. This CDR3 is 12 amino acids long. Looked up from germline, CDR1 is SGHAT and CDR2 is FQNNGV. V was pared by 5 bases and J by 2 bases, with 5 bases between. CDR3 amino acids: CASSPNTDTQYF. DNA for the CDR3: TGTGCCAGCAGCCCAAACACAGATACGCAGTATTTT.

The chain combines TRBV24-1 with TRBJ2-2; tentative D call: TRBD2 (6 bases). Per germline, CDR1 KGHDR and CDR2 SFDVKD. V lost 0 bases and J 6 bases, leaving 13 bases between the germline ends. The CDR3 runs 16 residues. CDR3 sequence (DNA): TGTGCCACCAGTGATTTGAGTCGCGGGGTCGCCGGGGAGCTGTTTTTT. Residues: CATSDLSRGVAGELFF.

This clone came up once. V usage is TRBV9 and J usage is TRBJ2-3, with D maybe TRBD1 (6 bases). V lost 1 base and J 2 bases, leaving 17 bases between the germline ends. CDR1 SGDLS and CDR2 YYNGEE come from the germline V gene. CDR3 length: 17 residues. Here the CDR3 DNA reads TGTGCCAGCAGCGTACCTCGGACGCGGACAGCCACAGATACGCAGTATTTT. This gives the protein CASSVPRTRTATDTQYF.

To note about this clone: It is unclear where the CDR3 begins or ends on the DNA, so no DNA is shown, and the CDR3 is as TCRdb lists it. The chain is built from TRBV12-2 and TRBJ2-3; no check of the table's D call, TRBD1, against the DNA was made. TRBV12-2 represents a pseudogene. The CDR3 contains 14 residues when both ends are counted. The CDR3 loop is CASRWGPGTDTQYF.

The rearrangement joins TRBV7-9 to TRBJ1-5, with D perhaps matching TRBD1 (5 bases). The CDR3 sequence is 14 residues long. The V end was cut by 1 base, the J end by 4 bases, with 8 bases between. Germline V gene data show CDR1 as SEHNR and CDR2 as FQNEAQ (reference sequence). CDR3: CASSLGAGNQPQHF. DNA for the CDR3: TGTGCCAGCAGCTTAGGGGCAGGGAATCAGCCCCAGCATTTT.

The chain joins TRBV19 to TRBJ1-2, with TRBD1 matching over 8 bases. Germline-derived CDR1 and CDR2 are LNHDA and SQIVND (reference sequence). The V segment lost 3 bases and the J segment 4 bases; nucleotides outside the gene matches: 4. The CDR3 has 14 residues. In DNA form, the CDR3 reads TGTGCCAGTAGTATCGATGGGACAGGCTATGGCTACACCTTC. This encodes CASSIDGTGYGYTF. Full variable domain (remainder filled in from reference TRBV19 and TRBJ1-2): DGGITQSPKYLFRKEGQNVTLSCEQNLNHDAMYWYRQDPGQGLRLIYYSQIVNDFQKGDIAEGYSVSREKKESFPLTVTSAQKNPTAFYLCASSIDGTGYGYTFGSGTRLTVV.